What follows are 18 T cell receptor beta chains derived from one specimen sequenced in a study of shared clonotypes between healthy human individuals. The protocol was immunoSEQ multiplex PCR, while the TCRdb copy is restricted to in-frame clones and leaves out a portion. The table includes 2 million to 2.5 million clones, 95% detected once. Sequenced: naive CD4+ T cells sorted from blood. Subset indicated: CD45RA+ positively selected. The source of these receptors is a man aged 18 to 30 in good health.

The chain employs TRBV9 and TRBJ1-2, with D uncertain. Germline CDR1 SGDLS, CDR2 YYNGEE. The germline V and J ends were trimmed by 3 bases and 1 base, with 13 bases remaining between them. This CDR3 comprises 15 residues. The DNA of the CDR3 is TGTGCCAGCAGCGCCGAGTCAGGAAATAACTATGGCTACACCTTC. It specifies CASSAESGNNYGYTF.

This rearrangement joins TRBV7-9 to TRBJ2-1, with D possibly matching TRBD1 (5 bases). CDR1 and CDR2 (germline): SEHNR, FQNEAQ (reference sequence). The CDR3 runs to 15 residues. V lost 1 base and J 7 bases, leaving 14 bases between the germline ends. The CDR3 loop reads CASSLDQGRTNEQFF. CDR3 coding DNA: TGTGCCAGCAGCTTAGACCAGGGTCGAACGAATGAGCAGTTCTTC.

The chain combines TRBV2 with TRBJ2-1, with 8 bases that match TRBD1. CDR3 length: 15 residues. Germline V lookup: CDR1 SNHLY, CDR2 FYNNEI. Germline trimming cut 7 bases from V and 4 bases from J; bases unmatched to any gene: 9. The CDR3 loop is CASKYDRGGYNEQFF. CDR3 bases: TGTGCCAGCAAATACGACAGGGGTGGTTACAATGAGCAGTTCTTC.

This sequence joins TRBV30 and TRBJ1-5; 7 bases line up with TRBD1. Germline V gene lookup returns CDR1 GTSNPN and CDR2 SVGIG (reference sequence). The CDR3 covers 13 residues. V was pared by 4 bases and J by 3 bases, with 3 bases of the junction left unmatched. CDR3 protein: CAWTGQHNQPQHF. For the CDR3, the DNA is TGTGCCTGGACGGGACAGCACAATCAGCCCCAGCATTTT.

This chain uses TRBV12-5 with TRBJ2-7, with D unresolved. The germline gives CDR1 LGHNT, CDR2 FRNRAP. Deletions cut 2 bases from V and 1 base from J, with 9 bases between. This CDR3 has 14 residues. CDR3 in DNA: TGTGCTAGTGGTTTGAGGTCAAATTCCTACGAGCAGTACTTC. Translation: CASGLRSNSYEQYF. The full variable domain, in which reference TRBV12-5 and TRBJ2-7 provide the parts outside the CDR3, is DARVTQTPRHKVTEMGQEVTMRCQPILGHNTVFWYRQTMMQGLELLAYFRNRAPLDDSGMPKDRFSAEMPDATLATLKIQPSEPRDSAVYFCASGLRSNSYEQYFGPGTRLTVT.

The rearrangement uses TRBV28 and TRBJ1-2; no clear D gene. The V gene's germline CDR1 is MDHEN and CDR2 SYDVKM. This CDR3 is built from 13 residues. V lost 7 bases and J lost 6, with 15 bases in between. This CDR3 is CASTAGLMDGYTF. The CDR3 nucleotides read TGTGCCAGCACCGCCGGGCTTATGGATGGCTACACCTTC.

The gene calls are TRBV10-1 and TRBJ2-3, with 8 bases fitting TRBD1. The CDR3 sequence is 14 residues long. The trim removed 5 bases at V and 1 base at J, leaving 2 bases unmatched. Germline CDR1 reads WNHNN; CDR2 reads SYGVQD (reference sequence). CDR3 residues: CASSPGQGTDTQYF. As DNA, the CDR3 is TGCGCCAGCAGTCCGGGACAGGGCACAGATACGCAGTATTTT.

The V call is TRBV29-1, the J call TRBJ2-7; D is ambiguous. Per the germline V gene, CDR1 is SQVTM and CDR2 is ANQGSEA. CDR3 length: 12 amino acids. The V and J ends lost 4 bases and 1 base respectively, with 8 bases between them. The CDR3 region is CSVVTPSYEQYF. As DNA, the CDR3 is TGCAGCGTTGTGACACCTTCCTACGAGCAGTACTTC.

This chain connects TRBV30 to TRBJ1-2, with a tentative D call TRBD1 (6 bases). The CDR3 is 15 amino acids. Looked up from germline, CDR1 is GTSNPN and CDR2 is SVGIG (reference sequence). Trimming took off 0 bases at V and 2 bases at J, with 13 bases between the two ends. This CDR3 is CAWSVHRDRNYGYTF. The CDR3 DNA reads TGTGCCTGGAGTGTCCACAGGGATCGGAACTATGGCTACACCTTC.

V is TRBV30 and J is TRBJ1-2; the D is unclear. Deletions cut 0 bases from V and 8 bases from J, with 16 bases between. Germline V lookup: CDR1 GTSNPN, CDR2 SVGIG (reference sequence). The CDR3 has 14 amino acids. CDR3 DNA: TGTGCCTGGAGTGTAAAGGGAAGAGTTTACGGCTACACCTTC. Translating it yields CAWSVKGRVYGYTF.

In its sample, this clone was seen once. The chain recombines TRBV4-3 with TRBJ2-7, with D perhaps TRBD1 (6 bases). Deletions cut 1 base from V and 4 bases from J, with 14 bases between. The CDR3 length is 15 residues. Germline V lookup: CDR1 LGHNA, CDR2 YSLEER. The CDR3 protein is CASSQAAGAGYEQYF. The DNA of the CDR3 is TGCGCCAGCAGCCAAGCTGCAGGGGCTGGGTACGAGCAGTACTTC.

This clone was seen a single time. The chain couples TRBV18 to TRBJ2-7; the D call may be TRBD1 or TRBD2 (6 bases each). CDR1 is KGHSH and CDR2 is LQKENI in the germline V gene. Trimming took off 0 bases at V and 7 bases at J, with 13 bases between the two ends. The CDR3 covers 14 residues. The CDR3 reads CASSPPVGGWEQYF. Here the CDR3 DNA reads TGTGCCAGCTCACCACCCGTGGGGGGCTGGGAGCAGTACTTC.

The rearrangement links TRBV9 to TRBJ2-1; D assignment may be TRBD1 or TRBD2 (5 bases each). Deletions cut 7 bases from V and 4 bases from J, with 18 bases between. The CDR3 contains 15 residues. The germline V gene encodes CDR1 SGDLS and CDR2 YYNGEE. The DNA of the CDR3 is TGTGCCAGCGGGGACGGATATAGGGGTTACAATGAGCAGTTCTTC. This encodes CASGDGYRGYNEQFF.

V gene TRBV7-8 combines with J gene TRBJ1-4; possible D gene TRBD1, 6 bases. V was trimmed by 5 bases and J by 10 bases, leaving 20 bases between them. This CDR3 spans 15 amino acids. CDR1 and CDR2 from the germline V gene are SGHVS and FQNEAQ. CDR3 amino acids: CASSPAGTNGGKLFF. Written as DNA, the CDR3 is TGTGCCAGCAGCCCCGCCGGGACAAATGGGGGAAAACTGTTTTTT.

The chain recombines TRBV25-1 with TRBJ1-2; D unclear. This CDR3 is built from 12 residues. Germline V gene sequence: CDR1 MGHDK, CDR2 SYGVNS. Trimming removed 7 bases at V and 2 bases at J, with 8 bases between. CDR3 in amino acids: CASTYGNYGYTF. The DNA of the CDR3 is TGTGCCAGCACATACGGGAACTATGGCTACACCTTC.

On this clone itself: Distinct nucleotide sequences in the sample also encode this CDR3. This chain links TRBV30 with TRBJ2-5; D not resolved. Germline loops: CDR1 GTSNPN, CDR2 SVGIG (reference sequence). V dropped 0 bases and J dropped 4 bases, with 6 bases sitting between them. The CDR3 contains 12 residues. CDR3 residues: CAWSVRGETQYF. The CDR3 nucleotides read TGTGCCTGGAGTGTACGTGGAGAGACCCAGTACTTC.

J is TRBJ2-5 and V is TRBV7-9; 7 nucleotides match TRBD2. The CDR3 is made up of 15 amino acids. The germline V gene encodes CDR1 SEHNR and CDR2 FQNEAQ (reference sequence). J was trimmed by 3 bases and V by 1 base; bases with no gene match: 5. CDR3 nucleotides: TGTGCCAGCAGCTTAGGGGCTAGCGGCGAAGAGACCCAGTACTTC. Translated, it gives CASSLGASGEETQYF.

The chain carries TRBV28 and TRBJ1-2; D ambiguous. The CDR3 length is 15 residues. Per the germline V gene, CDR1 is MDHEN and CDR2 is SYDVKM. Trimming left V 6 bases short and J 0 bases short, with 14 bases between. The CDR3 reads CASSRPSSSNYGYTF. The CDR3 region has the DNA TGTGCCAGCAGCAGGCCATCTTCTTCTAACTATGGCTACACCTTC.